One sample yielded the 15 T cell receptor beta chains listed below, sequenced in a study of blood T cell repertoires in COVID-19. Profiling relied on immunoSEQ multiplex PCR, and the TCRdb table lists in-frame clones only, not all of them. Among some 350,000 clones listed, approximately 88% were seen once. The sample consisted of peripheral blood. The receptors come from a woman aged 25 to 39 with COVID-19, enrolled during active disease.

The rearrangement joins TRBV19 to TRBJ2-1; TRBD1 aligns across 9 bases. CDR3 size: 14 residues. V gave up 6 bases and J gave up 6 bases; unmatched junction bases: 6. CDR1 and CDR2 from the germline V gene are LNHDA and SQIVND (reference sequence). CDR3 nucleotides: TGTGCCAGTAGCCTATCGACAGGGGGCAATGAGCAGTTCTTC. Its translation is CASSLSTGGNEQFF.

The rearrangement uses TRBV5-4 and TRBJ2-3; D not certain. Germline V gene lookup returns CDR1 SGHNT and CDR2 YYREEE (reference sequence). V gave up 4 bases and J gave up 2 bases, with 2 bases separating them. This CDR3 is 11 amino acids long. The CDR3 here is CASSHTDTQYF. The CDR3 DNA reads TGTGCCAGCAGCCACACAGATACGCAGTATTTT.

The sample holds one count of this clone. The chain recombines TRBV19 with TRBJ2-1, with D possibly matching TRBD1 (6 bases). Germline V gene sequence: CDR1 LNHDA, CDR2 SQIVND (reference sequence). CDR3 length equals 17 residues. V was shortened by 6 bases and J by 1 base, with 19 bases between the two germline ends. CDR3 nucleotides: TGTGCCAGTAGCGACTTACAGTACAGGGTTTCCTACAATGAGCAGTTCTTC. This encodes CASSDLQYRVSYNEQFF.

The chain uses TRBV2 and TRBJ1-1; D is unresolved. Germline values: CDR1 SNHLY, CDR2 FYNNEI. There are 12 residues in the CDR3. Between the trimmed V and J ends, which lost 6 bases and 4 bases, there was a span of 9 bases. The CDR3 region is CASRREATEAFF. For the CDR3, the DNA is TGTGCCAGCAGAAGGGAGGCCACTGAAGCTTTCTTT. The full variable domain, rest sourced from reference TRBV2 and TRBJ1-1, is EPEVTQTPSHQVTQMGQEVILRCVPISNHLYFYWYRQILGQKVEFLVSFYNNEISEKSEIFDDQFSVERPDGSNFTLKIRSTKLEDSAMYFCASRREATEAFFGQGTRLTVV.

The V gene is TRBV7-6, the J gene TRBJ1-1; no clear D gene. CDR3 length equals 13 residues. With 3 bases removed from V and 7 bases from J, the gap between germline ends came to 12 bases. Germline CDR1 is SGHVS and CDR2 is FNYEAQ. CDR3: CASSFGGQFEAFF. The CDR3, as DNA: TGTGCCAGCAGCTTTGGAGGGCAGTTTGAAGCTTTCTTT.

A single count supports this clone. The gene calls are TRBV5-6 and TRBJ2-7; 9 bases fit TRBD1. Germline-derived CDR1 and CDR2 are SGHDT and YYEEEE. Trimming removed 4 bases from V and 2 bases from J; junction bases left unmatched: 7. This CDR3 contains 15 residues. The chain's CDR3 is CASSQKNRGPYEQYF. CDR3 nucleotide sequence: TGTGCCAGCAGCCAAAAAAACAGGGGGCCCTACGAGCAGTACTTC.

The genes are TRBV13 and TRBJ2-7, with TRBD2 matching 10 bases. Germline lookup yields CDR1 PRHDT and CDR2 FYEKMQ (reference sequence). The CDR3 sequence is 15 residues long. V shed 4 bases and J 6 bases; nucleotides not matched to a gene: 9. CDR3 loop: CASSSPSGGAGEQYF. CDR3 DNA sequence: TGTGCCAGCAGCTCCCCGAGCGGGGGGGCTGGCGAGCAGTACTTC.

The V gene is TRBV2, the J gene TRBJ1-6; D gene unclear. CDR1 SNHLY and CDR2 FYNNEI come from the germline V gene. The CDR3 is 17 amino acids. Trimming pared 1 base from V and 7 bases from J, leaving 17 bases between. The CDR3 reads CASSEGSSTFWNSPLHF. In nucleotides, the CDR3 is TGTGCCAGCAGTGAAGGAAGTTCGACATTCTGGAATTCACCCCTCCACTTT.

This clone has only a few counts. V gene TRBV7-9 combines with J gene TRBJ1-6; weak D call: TRBD1 (5 bases). The CDR3 is made up of 15 amino acids. Trimming stripped 10 bases from V and 1 base from J, with 14 bases between. The germline gives CDR1 SEHNR, CDR2 FQNEAQ (reference sequence). CDR3: CATIRGESYNSPLHF. Written as DNA, the CDR3 is TGTGCCACAATCCGGGGGGAATCCTATAATTCACCCCTCCACTTT.

The chain employs TRBV6-4 and TRBJ2-7; D is possibly TRBD2 (5 bases). CDR3 length equals 14 residues. Germline V gene data show CDR1 as MRHNA and CDR2 as SNTAGT. CDR3 region: CAPIWRKINYEQYV. The CDR3 DNA sequence: TGTGCTCCTATTTGGAGGAAGATAAACTACGAGCAGTACGTC.

The chain recombines TRBV5-3 with TRBJ2-7; 9 bases align to TRBD1. TRBV5-3 is identified as an open reading frame with a role that is uncertain. Trimming took 5 bases from V and 3 from J; bases not matched to a gene: 6. The CDR3 is 14 residues long. The CDR3 DNA follows: TGTGCCAGAAGTCCGGGACAGGGTGACTACGAGCAGTACGTC. As protein: CARSPGQGDYEQYV.

The genes are TRBV7-8 and TRBJ2-7; tentative D call: TRBD2 (6 bases). Germline CDR1 is SGHVS and CDR2 is FQNEAQ. This CDR3 is built from 14 residues. V gave up 5 bases and J gave up 3 bases, with 14 bases separating them. CDR3 sequence (DNA): TGTGCCAGCAGCCCCGGGGGAGTTTACTACGAGCAGTACGTC. This encodes CASSPGGVYYEQYV.

This chain uses TRBV5-8 with TRBJ2-1, with D maybe TRBD2 (6 bases). The CDR3 contains 16 residues. V gave up 0 bases and J gave up 4 bases, with 14 bases separating them. Germline V gives CDR1 SGHTS, CDR2 YDEGEE. CDR3 DNA: TGTGCCAGCAGCTTGGATCGGGGAGGACCTTACAATGAGCAGTTCTTC. Translating gives CASSLDRGGPYNEQFF.

The CDR3 protein is CASSLIGQNIQYF. The CDR3 DNA sequence: TGCGCCAGCAGCTTGATTGGACAGAACATTCAGTACTTC. This rearrangement joins TRBV5-1 to TRBJ2-4, with D tentatively TRBD1 (6 bases). CDR1 SGHRS and CDR2 YFSETQ come from the germline V gene. The CDR3 runs to 13 residues. V lost 1 base and J lost 7, with 9 bases in between. Using reference TRBV5-1 and TRBJ2-4 for the parts outside the CDR3, the full variable domain is KAGVTQTPRYLIKTRGQQVTLSCSPISGHRSVSWYQQTPGQGLQFLFEYFSETQRNKGNFPGRFSGRQFSNSRSEMNVSTLELGDSALYLCASSLIGQNIQYFGAGTRLSVL.

The chain has TRBV19 and TRBJ1-5; D remains ambiguous. The germline CDR1 and CDR2 sequences are LNHDA and SQIVND (reference sequence). The CDR3 loop spans 13 amino acids. Trimming took 7 bases from V and 6 from J, leaving 13 bases between them. The CDR3 loop is CASMDARGQPQHF. For the CDR3, the DNA is TGTGCCAGTATGGACGCACGGGGTCAGCCCCAGCATTTT. The variable domain in full, completed from reference TRBV19 and TRBJ1-5, reads DGGITQSPKYLFRKEGQNVTLSCEQNLNHDAMYWYRQDPGQGLRLIYYSQIVNDFQKGDIAEGYSVSREKKESFPLTVTSAQKNPTAFYLCASMDARGQPQHFGDGTRLSIL.